This is a list of T cell receptor beta chains from one sample in a study of cytomegalovirus exposure and HLA in healthy donors. The method was immunoSEQ multiplex PCR; TCRdb's version includes in-frame clones alone and lacks a portion of them. This sample's clone table lists fewer than 100,000 clones. The sample was PBMCs. Receptor source: a man between 45 and 60 years old in good health and CMV-seronegative. Each CDR3 is given without its conserved first and last residue. Each record gives: J gene, V gene, CDR3 protein.

J gene: TRBJ2-1
V gene: TRBV2
CDR3 protein: ASRAGGPAF

J gene: TRBJ2-1
V gene: TRBV11-1
CDR3 protein: ASSQGAGVGYNEQF

J gene: TRBJ1-2
V gene: TRBV28
CDR3 protein: ASKSGIQGGYT

J gene: TRBJ1-2
V gene: TRBV18
CDR3 protein: ASSEDRDYGYT

J gene: TRBJ2-5
V gene: TRBV2
CDR3 protein: ASSVGQGETQY

J gene: TRBJ1-2
V gene: TRBV19
CDR3 protein: ASSVTGLGGDYGYT

J gene: -
V gene: TRBV4-1
CDR3 protein: ASSQAPGTGTYEQY

J gene: TRBJ1-3
V gene: TRBV7-9
CDR3 protein: ASSFSQQGTGNTIY

J gene: TRBJ1-2
V gene: TRBV2
CDR3 protein: ASDQDRNYGYT

J gene: TRBJ1-5
V gene: TRBV10-3
CDR3 protein: AISELGQGNQPQH

J gene: TRBJ2-7
V gene: TRBV9
CDR3 protein: ASSLTGTSGGYEQY

J gene: TRBJ2-7
V gene: TRBV6-4
CDR3 protein: ASSDSPTPSPYEQY

J gene: TRBJ2-3
V gene: TRBV5-1
CDR3 protein: ASSLVRRRLGDTQY

J gene: TRBJ1-6
V gene: TRBV2
CDR3 protein: ASSEHWSLGNSPLH

J gene: TRBJ2-5
V gene: TRBV6-1
CDR3 protein: ASSTSGGTKETQY

J gene: TRBJ1-5
V gene: TRBV7-3
CDR3 protein: ASSFTSGQPQH

J gene: TRBJ2-7
V gene: TRBV27
CDR3 protein: ASSKGTSPTYEQY

J gene: TRBJ1-2
V gene: TRBV7-3
CDR3 protein: ASSWGENYGYT